The clone carrying this TCR beta chain was counted at least ten times. Its target is not known. Trimming took 3 bases from V and 2 from J, leaving 11 bases between them. This CDR3 is 15 amino acids long. Germline loops: CDR1 LNHDA, CDR2 SQIVND (reference sequence). The sample belongs to a study of blood T cells in healthy people across ages. General study results and limits: Roughly linear declines in TCR beta diversity per million T cells occurred with age.

A sample-barcoded 5' primer and a J-beta primer mix were used in a second PCR of roughly 6 to 11 cycles. Every cDNA was tagged by a template-switch adaptor with 12 random nucleotides. TCRdb used MiXCR to reprocess the 5' RACE reads, holding one entry per CDR3 protein. The table has about 900,000 distinct CDR3 sequences, roughly 52% seen once. The V gene is TRBV19, the J gene TRBJ2-1, with no clear D. Sequencing used blood. This receptor was taken from a man aged 25-45 years in good health. The CDR3 loop reads CASSIGLNAYNEQFF. As DNA, the CDR3 is TGTGCCAGTAGTATTGGCCTGAATGCCTACAATGAGCAGTTCTTC.